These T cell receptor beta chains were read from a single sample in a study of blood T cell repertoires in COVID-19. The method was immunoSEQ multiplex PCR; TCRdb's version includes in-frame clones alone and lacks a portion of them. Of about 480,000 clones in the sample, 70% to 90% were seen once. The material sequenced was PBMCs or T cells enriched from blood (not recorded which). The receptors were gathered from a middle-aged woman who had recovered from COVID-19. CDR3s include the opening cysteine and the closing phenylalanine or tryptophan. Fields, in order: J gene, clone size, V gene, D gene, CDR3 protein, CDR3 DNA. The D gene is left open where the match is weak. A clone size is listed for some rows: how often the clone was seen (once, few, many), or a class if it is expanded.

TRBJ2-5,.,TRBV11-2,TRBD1,CASSQGDSYQEAQYF,TGTGCCAGCAGCCAAGGGGACAGTTACCAAGAGGCCCAGTACTTC
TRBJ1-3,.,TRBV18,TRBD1,CASSPPDRASGNTIYF,TGTGCCAGCTCACCCCCGGACAGGGCGTCGGGAAACACCATATATTTT
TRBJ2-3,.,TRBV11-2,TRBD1,CASSPNRGSGTDTQYF,TGTGCCAGCAGCCCAAACAGGGGATCGGGCACAGATACGCAGTATTTT
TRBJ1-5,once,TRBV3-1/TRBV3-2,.,CASSQDVWGAGPQHF,TGTGCCAGCAGCCAAGATGTGTGGGGAGCAGGGCCCCAGCATTTT
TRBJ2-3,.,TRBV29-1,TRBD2,CSVGTSPTGLAGVADTQYF,TGCAGCGTTGGCACGTCCCCCACCGGACTAGCGGGAGTGGCAGATACGCAGTATTTT
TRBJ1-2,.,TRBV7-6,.,CASSLAAGSNYGYTF,TGTGCCAGCAGCTTAGCGGCGGGATCTAACTATGGCTACACCTTC
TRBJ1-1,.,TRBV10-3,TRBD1,CAISESDRGLTEAFF,TGTGCCATCAGTGAGTCCGACAGGGGGCTAACTGAAGCTTTCTTT
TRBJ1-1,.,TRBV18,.,CASSPAVRNTEAFF,TGTGCCAGCTCACCAGCGGTTCGGAACACTGAAGCTTTCTTT
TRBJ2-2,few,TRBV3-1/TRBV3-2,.,CASRRGFGELFF,TGTGCCAGCAGAAGGGGCTTCGGGGAGCTGTTTTTT
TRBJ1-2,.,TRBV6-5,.,CASTYGRAPYTF,TGTGCCAGCACCTACGGGAGAGCCCCCTACACCTTC
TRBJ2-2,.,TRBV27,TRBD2,CASSSGLKGGGEELFF,TGTGCCAGCAGTTCGGGACTAAAGGGAGGTGGTGAGGAGCTGTTTTTT
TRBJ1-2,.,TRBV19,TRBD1,CASSRTGSYGYTF,TGTGCCAGTAGCCGGACAGGGAGTTATGGCTACACCTTC
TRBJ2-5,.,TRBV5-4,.,CASSLVSAQETQYF,TGTGCCAGCAGCTTGGTGTCAGCGCAAGAGACCCAGTACTTC
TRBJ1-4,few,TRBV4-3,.,CASSQSAGRYNEKLFF,TGCGCCAGCAGCCAAAGCGCGGGACGGTATAATGAAAAACTGTTTTTT
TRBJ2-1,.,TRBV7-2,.,CASSLARDSYNEQFF,TGTGCCAGCAGCTTAGCGCGGGATTCCTACAATGAGCAGTTCTTC
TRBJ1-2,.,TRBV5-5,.,CASSSGQGGPYYGYTF,TGTGCCAGCAGCTCGGGCCAGGGTGGCCCTTACTATGGCTACACCTTC
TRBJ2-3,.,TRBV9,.,CASSVDEGTDTQYF,TGTGCCAGCAGCGTAGACGAGGGCACAGATACGCAGTATTTT
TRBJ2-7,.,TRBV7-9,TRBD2,CASRDRGTSGGEQYF,TGTGCCAGCAGGGATCGAGGGACTAGCGGTGGTGAGCAGTACTTC
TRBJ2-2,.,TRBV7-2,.,CASSRTAGELFF,TGTGCCAGCAGCCGGACAGCCGGGGAGCTGTTTTTT
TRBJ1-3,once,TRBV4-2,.,CASSQDWGRTLGNTIYF,TGTGCCAGCAGCCAAGATTGGGGTCGGACACTTGGAAACACCATATATTTT
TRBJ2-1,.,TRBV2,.,CASSLAYEQFF,TGTGCCAGCAGTCTAGCATATGAGCAGTTCTTC
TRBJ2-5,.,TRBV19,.,CASSEFTNQETQYF,TGTGCCAGTAGTGAGTTTACCAACCAAGAGACCCAGTACTTC
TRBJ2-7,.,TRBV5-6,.,CASSHQQGSEQYF,TGTGCCAGCAGCCATCAACAGGGCTCCGAGCAGTACTTC
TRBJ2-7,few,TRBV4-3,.,CASSQEYGIPYEQYF,TGCGCCAGCAGCCAAGAATACGGGATCCCCTACGAGCAGTACTTC
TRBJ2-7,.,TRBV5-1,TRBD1,CASSLGSSGQRAYEQYF,TGCGCCAGCAGCTTGGGTTCTTCGGGACAGAGGGCCTACGAGCAGTACTTC